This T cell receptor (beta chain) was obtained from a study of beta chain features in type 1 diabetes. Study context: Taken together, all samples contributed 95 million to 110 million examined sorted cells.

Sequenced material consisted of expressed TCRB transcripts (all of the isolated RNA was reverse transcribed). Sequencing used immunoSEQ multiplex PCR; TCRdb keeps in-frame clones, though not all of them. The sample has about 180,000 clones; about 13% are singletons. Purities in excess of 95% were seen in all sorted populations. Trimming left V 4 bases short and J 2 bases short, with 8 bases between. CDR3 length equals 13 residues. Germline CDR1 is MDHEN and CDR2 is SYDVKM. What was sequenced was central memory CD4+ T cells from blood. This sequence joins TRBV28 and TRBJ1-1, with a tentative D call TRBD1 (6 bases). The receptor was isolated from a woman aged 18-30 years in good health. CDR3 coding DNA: TGTGCCAGCAGTTCGGACAGAAACACTGAAGCTTTCTTT. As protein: CASSSDRNTEAFF.